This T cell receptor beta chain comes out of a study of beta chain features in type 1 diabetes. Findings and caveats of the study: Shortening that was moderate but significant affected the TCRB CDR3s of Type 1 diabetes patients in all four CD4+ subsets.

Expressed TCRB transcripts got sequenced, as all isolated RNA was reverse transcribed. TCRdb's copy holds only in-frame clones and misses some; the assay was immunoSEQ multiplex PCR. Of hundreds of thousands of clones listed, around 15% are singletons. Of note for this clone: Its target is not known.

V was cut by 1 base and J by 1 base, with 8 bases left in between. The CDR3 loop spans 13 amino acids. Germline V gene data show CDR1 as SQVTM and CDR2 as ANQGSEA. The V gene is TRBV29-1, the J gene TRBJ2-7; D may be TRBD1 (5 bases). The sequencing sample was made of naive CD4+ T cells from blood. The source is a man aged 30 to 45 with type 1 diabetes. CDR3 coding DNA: TGCAGCGTTGAAGTACAGGCGTCCTACGAGCAGTACTTC. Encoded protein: CSVEVQASYEQYF.